Listed here are 9 T cell receptor beta chains from one sample, sequenced in a study of shared clonotypes between healthy human individuals. This table comes from immunoSEQ multiplex PCR, and its TCRdb copy is limited to in-frame clones, with some not included. The table has 2,500,000 or so clones, under 95% seen once; the top ten hold 0.35% to 0.45%. The sequenced material came from naive CD4+ T cells from PBMCs. The subset was: CD45RA+ positively selected. These receptors were obtained from a young man in good health. Some clones in this sample may be carry-over from other donors' samples.

The chain is built from TRBV7-6 and TRBJ1-1; D not resolved. This CDR3 is 13 amino acids long. Looked up from germline, CDR1 is SGHVS and CDR2 is FNYEAQ. Trimming left V 3 bases short and J 0 bases short, with 5 bases between. The CDR3 region is CASSFEMNTEAFF. CDR3 DNA sequence: TGTGCCAGCAGCTTTGAGATGAACACTGAAGCTTTCTTT.

As for this clone: Other DNA variants within this sample encode the same CDR3. The J gene is TRBJ2-3, the V gene TRBV7-9, with D perhaps TRBD1 (6 bases). Germline lookup yields CDR1 SEHNR and CDR2 FQNEAQ (reference sequence). The CDR3 sequence is 15 residues long. V was cut by 3 bases and J by 2 bases, with 12 bases left in between. The CDR3 DNA reads TGTGCCAGCAGCTTCGGGCAGGGGCCCACAGATACGCAGTATTTT. This translates into CASSFGQGPTDTQYF.

The chain carries TRBV6-6 and TRBJ2-1; 7 positions agree with TRBD1. The length of the CDR3 is 15 residues. Germline CDR1 and CDR2: MNHNY and SVGAGI (reference sequence). Trimming cost V 6 bases and J 5 bases; bases outside gene matches: 10. The chain's CDR3 is CASRPQDRHDNEQFF. The CDR3 DNA reads TGTGCCAGCAGACCACAGGACAGGCACGACAATGAGCAGTTCTTC.

The sample holds a few counts of this clone. This chain uses TRBV28 with TRBJ1-2; D is possibly TRBD1 (6 bases). The ends were cut back, 5 bases at V and 8 bases at J, with 18 bases in the middle. This CDR3 has 14 amino acids. Germline V gene data show CDR1 as MDHEN and CDR2 as SYDVKM. CDR3 sequence: CASSSGSGARGYTF. CDR3 nucleotide sequence: TGTGCCAGCAGTAGCGGTTCGGGGGCGCGGGGCTACACCTTC.

V gene TRBV29-1 combines with J gene TRBJ2-7, with TRBD1 matching over 8 bases. The V gene end was trimmed by 6 bases and the J gene end by 2 bases; junction bases not matched to a gene: 9. There are 14 residues in the CDR3. Per the germline V gene, CDR1 is SQVTM and CDR2 is ANQGSEA. CDR3 in amino acids: CSVAPGGPTYEQYF. The CDR3 DNA reads as TGCAGCGTCGCCCCAGGGGGCCCGACCTACGAGCAGTACTTC.

Points on this clone: The sample holds other DNA sequences that translate to the same CDR3. The V and J genes are TRBV5-1 and TRBJ2-7; 8 positions match TRBD2. Germline CDR1 and CDR2: SGHRS and YFSETQ. CDR3 size: 14 residues. J lost 6 bases, V lost 4 bases, and 9 bases had no gene match. The CDR3 bases are TGCGCCAGCAGCCCGACGGGAGGGGCGGGCGAGCAGTACTTC. Translation gives CASSPTGGAGEQYF. Full variable domain (missing parts from reference TRBV5-1 and TRBJ2-7): KAGVTQTPRYLIKTRGQQVTLSCSPISGHRSVSWYQQTPGQGLQFLFEYFSETQRNKGNFPGRFSGRQFSNSRSEMNVSTLELGDSALYLCASSPTGGAGEQYFGPGTRLTVT.

The chain has TRBV19 and TRBJ1-1, with unresolved D. The length of the CDR3 is 15 residues. Deletions cut 5 bases from V and 0 bases from J, with 13 bases between. In germline, CDR1 is LNHDA, CDR2 SQIVND (reference sequence). Written as DNA, the CDR3 is TGTGCCAGTAGTTTCAACGGACCGATGAACACTGAAGCTTTCTTT. Protein: CASSFNGPMNTEAFF.

The CDR3: CASSLGLAEQFF. The DNA of the CDR3 is TGTGCCAGCAGCTTAGGACTAGCGGAGCAGTTCTTC. V gene TRBV11-2 combines with J gene TRBJ2-1, with 8 positions matching TRBD2. This CDR3 is 12 amino acids long. Germline assignment: CDR1 SGHAT and CDR2 FQNNGV. The junction had 0 bases not matched to a gene; V was cut back by 1 base and J by 10 bases. The entire variable domain, with the rest obtained from reference TRBV11-2 and TRBJ2-1, is as follows: EAGVAQSPRYKIIEKRQSVAFWCNPISGHATLYWYQQILGQGPKLLIQFQNNGVVDDSQLPKDRFSAERLKGVDSTLKIQPAKLEDSAVYLCASSLGLAEQFFGPGTRLTVL.

V gene TRBV30 combines with J gene TRBJ1-1; 7 nucleotides line up with TRBD1. The CDR3 sequence is 16 residues long. V was clipped by 0 bases and J by 5 bases; unmatched bases: 12. Germline V gene sequence: CDR1 GTSNPN, CDR2 SVGIG (reference sequence). CDR3 DNA: TGTGCCTGGAGTGTACATTTCTCCGCAGGGGGGACTGAAGCTTTCTTT. Amino acids: CAWSVHFSAGGTEAFF.